The present T cell receptor beta chain was sequenced within a study of T-cell reconstitution after alpha-beta-depleted transplantation in children. Unique molecular identifiers were built into the TCRbeta library. TCRdb recomputed calls from the PCR reads with MiXCR, one row per CDR3 protein. The data contain fewer than 550,000 distinct CDR3 sequences, about a tenth of them singletons. Per germline, CDR1 SEHNR and CDR2 FQNEAQ (reference sequence). The V and J ends lost 6 bases and 4 bases, in that order; junction bases with no gene match: 6. The length of the CDR3 is 14 residues. This clonotype turned up a few times.

The sequence derives from a human donor who donated a stem cell graft to a child with acute myeloid leukemia. The material was PBMCs from the stem cell graft donor, obtained from the stem cell graft. The V call is TRBV7-9, the J call TRBJ2-5; TRBD2 aligns across 9 bases. CDR3 residues: CASSRSAGGETQYF. The CDR3 DNA reads as TGTGCCAGCAGTAGGTCAGCGGGAGGAGAGACCCAGTACTTC.